The present entry profiles one TCR beta chain with its context. The data originate from a study of T cell clones after liver transplantation. Some clones are missing from TCRdb's copy, which holds only in-frame ones; the method was immunoSEQ multiplex PCR. Here the sample spans tens of thousands of clones, about four fifths being singletons. J gave up 6 bases and V 1 base, and 2 bases lay outside the gene matches. The CDR3 is 15 residues long. Germline V CDR1 and CDR2: SGHTA, FQGNSA. J is TRBJ2-3 and V is TRBV7-2; TRBD2 matches 12 bases. The source is a human patient who received a liver transplant. Some T cells may have originated in the graft donor. Source: CD4+ T cells from blood, taken 12 months after liver transplant. The CDR3 here is CASSLGGTSGDTQYF. CDR3 nucleotides: TGTGCCAGCAGCTTAGGCGGGACTAGCGGGGATACGCAGTATTTT.